These 27 T cell receptor beta chains were all obtained from the same sample, sequenced in a study of T cells in localized non-small cell lung cancer. Measured with immunoSEQ multiplex PCR; TCRdb has only the in-frame clones, and not every one. The table has about 54,000 clones, about 83% seen once. The material sequenced was peripheral blood, taken before any cancer treatment. Source of these receptors: a female donor older than 55 with stage II squamous cell lung carcinoma.

V is TRBV5-1 and J is TRBJ1-5; D is perhaps TRBD1 (5 bases). Trimming cost V 0 bases and J 5 bases, with 9 bases left between them. Germline V lookup: CDR1 SGHRS, CDR2 YFSETQ. The CDR3 has 14 residues. The CDR3 DNA sequence: TGCGCCAGCAGCTTGGCCGGGGGGGATCAGCCCCAGCATTTT. Translation gives CASSLAGGDQPQHF. Complete variable domain (other parts from reference TRBV5-1 and TRBJ1-5): KAGVTQTPRYLIKTRGQQVTLSCSPISGHRSVSWYQQTPGQGLQFLFEYFSETQRNKGNFPGRFSGRQFSNSRSEMNVSTLELGDSALYLCASSLAGGDQPQHFGDGTRLSIL.

The chain employs TRBV5-6 and TRBJ1-1; perhaps TRBD1 as D (5 bases). Germline values: CDR1 SGHDT, CDR2 YYEEEE. There are 15 residues in the CDR3. Trimming cost V 0 bases and J 1 base, with 10 bases left between them. CDR3 sequence reads: CASSLEPGGNTEAFF. The CDR3 region has the DNA TGTGCCAGCAGCTTGGAACCGGGGGGGAACACTGAAGCTTTCTTT.

The chain uses TRBV5-6 and TRBJ1-2, with 7 positions matching TRBD1. The CDR3 has 15 residues. J was trimmed by 3 bases and V by 5 bases; bases with no gene match: 10. From germline, CDR1 is SGHDT and CDR2 YYEEEE. The CDR3 spells CASRDTTGAYYGYTF. CDR3 nucleotides: TGTGCCAGCAGGGATACTACAGGGGCCTACTATGGCTACACCTTC. The variable domain in full, completed from reference TRBV5-6 and TRBJ1-2, reads DAGVTQSPTHLIKTRGQQVTLRCSPKSGHDTVSWYQQALGQGPQFIFQYYEEEERQRGNFPDRFSGHQFPNYSSELNVNALLLGDSALYLCASRDTTGAYYGYTFGSGTRLTVV.

V gene TRBV15 combines with J gene TRBJ1-3; D gene ambiguous. The length of the CDR3 is 15 residues. The germline V gene has CDR1 LNHNV and CDR2 YYDKDF (reference sequence). Between the trimmed V and J ends, which lost 1 base and 0 bases, there was a span of 7 bases. DNA for the CDR3: TGTGCCACCAGCAGAGGGCAGAGCTCTGGAAACACCATATATTTT. It is translated as CATSRGQSSGNTIYF.

This chain joins TRBV6-5 and TRBJ2-2; 7 bases match TRBD1. Per germline, CDR1 MNHEY and CDR2 SVGAGI. The CDR3 runs 15 residues. V gave up 7 bases and J gave up 0 bases; unmatched junction bases: 5. The CDR3 region has the DNA TGTGCCAGCACCCGGGACAGACCGAACACCGGGGAGCTGTTTTTT. Amino acids: CASTRDRPNTGELFF.

The chain recombines TRBV2 with TRBJ1-3; no definite D call. The CDR3 consists of 12 residues. Germline-derived CDR1 and CDR2 are SNHLY and FYNNEI. Trimming shortened V by 8 bases and J by 2 bases, and 7 bases separated the two germline ends. The CDR3 loop is CASHRTGNTIYF. The CDR3 DNA is TGTGCCAGCCATCGCACTGGAAACACCATATATTTT.

This rearrangement joins TRBV7-9 to TRBJ1-1; D uncertain. The V gene's germline CDR1 is SEHNR and CDR2 FQNEAQ (reference sequence). V lost 2 bases, J lost 1 base, and 8 bases lay in between. This CDR3 comprises 14 residues. The CDR3 here is CASSLPNGNTEAFF. The DNA for the CDR3 is TGTGCCAGCAGCTTACCCAATGGGAACACTGAAGCTTTCTTT.

The chain employs TRBV15 and TRBJ1-5, with D maybe TRBD1 (5 bases). The length of the CDR3 is 15 residues. Germline CDR1 and CDR2: LNHNV and YYDKDF (reference sequence). Trimming shortened V by 1 base and J by 3 bases, and 10 bases separated the two germline ends. CDR3 sequence: CATSRVSGNNQPQHF. In DNA form, the CDR3 reads TGTGCCACCAGCAGAGTCTCAGGGAACAATCAGCCCCAGCATTTT.

The rearrangement links TRBV7-3 to TRBJ2-1, with 7 bases matching TRBD2. V trimming: 3 bases; J trimming: 9 bases; junction bases outside the gene matches: 8. Per germline, CDR1 SGHTA and CDR2 FQGTGA. This CDR3 has 14 amino acids. CDR3 region: CASSFLAEGSEQFF. Written as DNA, the CDR3 is TGTGCCAGCAGCTTTCTAGCGGAGGGAAGTGAGCAGTTCTTC.

The chain recombines TRBV7-2 with TRBJ1-2; D unclear. Germline V CDR1 and CDR2: SGHTA, FQGNSA. V was trimmed by 4 bases and J by 8 bases, leaving 14 bases between them. The CDR3 has 13 residues. The CDR3 region has the DNA TGTGCCAGCAGCTCAGGCTCCTTATGGGGCTACACCTTC. This codes for CASSSGSLWGYTF.

The genes are TRBV19 and TRBJ1-1; the D is unclear. V lost 5 bases and J 7 bases, leaving 11 bases between the germline ends. The germline CDR1 and CDR2 sequences are LNHDA and SQIVND (reference sequence). The CDR3 is made up of 12 amino acids. Here the CDR3 reads CASSFQYGEAFF. The CDR3 coding sequence is TGTGCCAGTAGTTTCCAGTATGGTGAAGCTTTCTTT.

CDR3 nucleotides: TGTGCCAGCAGCTTAGGAGCGGGGGCCGGGGAGCTGTTTTTT. Protein sequence: CASSLGAGAGELFF. The chain combines TRBV7-6 with TRBJ2-2, with 8 bases identical to TRBD2. With 1 base clipped from V and 6 bases from J, the junction kept 1 base outside the gene matches. This CDR3 has 14 residues. Germline values: CDR1 SGHVS, CDR2 FNYEAQ.

The chain combines TRBV7-9 with TRBJ1-2; D is unclear. There are 15 residues in the CDR3. The germline CDR1 and CDR2 sequences are SEHNR and FQNEAQ (reference sequence). Deletions cut 2 bases from V and 6 bases from J, with 16 bases between. The CDR3 DNA reads TGTGCCAGCAGCTTAACTGATGGGAGAGAAGATGGCTACACCTTC. It translates to CASSLTDGREDGYTF.

The chain combines TRBV18 with TRBJ2-3; TRBD1 is a possible D gene (5 bases). V lost 3 bases and J lost 3, with 10 bases in between. This CDR3 spans 14 amino acids. Germline V gene data show CDR1 as KGHSH and CDR2 as LQKENI. The CDR3 DNA is TGTGCCAGCTCACCCGACAGACTTACAGATACGCAGTATTTT. This codes for CASSPDRLTDTQYF. The full variable domain, rest sourced from reference TRBV18 and TRBJ2-3, is NAGVMQNPRHLVRRRGQEARLRCSPMKGHSHVYWYRQLPEEGLKFMVYLQKENIIDESGMPKERFSAEFPKEGPSILRIQQVVRGDSAAYFCASSPDRLTDTQYFGPGTRLTVL.

This clone was recorded once. In DNA form, the CDR3 reads TGCGCCAGCAGCCCGGGCGGGGTACGCCAAGAGACCCAGTACTTC. It codes for CASSPGGVRQETQYF. The chain joins TRBV5-1 to TRBJ2-5, with D possibly TRBD2 on 6 matching bases. The V and J ends lost 4 bases and 1 base respectively, with 14 bases between them. CDR1 and CDR2 from the germline V gene are SGHRS and YFSETQ. The CDR3 is made up of 15 amino acids.

This chain uses TRBV5-6 with TRBJ2-7; either TRBD1 or TRBD2 may fit D (5 bases each). The V gene lost 0 bases and the J gene lost 1 base, with 8 bases spanning the gap. In germline, CDR1 is SGHDT, CDR2 YYEEEE. This CDR3 spans 14 amino acids. CDR3 sequence reads: CASSLGDGSYEQYF. The CDR3, as DNA: TGTGCCAGCAGCTTGGGGGACGGTTCCTACGAGCAGTACTTC. The entire variable domain, with the rest obtained from reference TRBV5-6 and TRBJ2-7, is as follows: DAGVTQSPTHLIKTRGQQVTLRCSPKSGHDTVSWYQQALGQGPQFIFQYYEEEERQRGNFPDRFSGHQFPNYSSELNVNALLLGDSALYLCASSLGDGSYEQYFGPGTRLTVT.

The chain couples TRBV18 to TRBJ1-1; weak D call: TRBD1 (6 bases). V lost 0 bases and J lost 6, with 17 bases in between. The CDR3 length is 16 residues. The germline V gene has CDR1 KGHSH and CDR2 LQKENI. CDR3 sequence (DNA): TGTGCCAGCTCACCACCTCAGGGGAATACCCTAGCTGAAGCTTTCTTT. It translates to CASSPPQGNTLAEAFF.

This clone was seen once. The V call is TRBV5-8, the J call TRBJ2-7, with no clear D. The CDR3 has 14 amino acids. CDR1 SGHTS and CDR2 YDEGEE come from the germline V gene. The V end was cut by 5 bases, the J end by 0 bases, with 12 bases between. This CDR3 is CASRFGTSSYEQYF. CDR3 sequence (DNA): TGTGCCAGCAGATTCGGTACCAGCTCCTACGAGCAGTACTTC.

V is TRBV9 and J is TRBJ2-3; D might be TRBD1 (5 bases). This CDR3 comprises 15 residues. CDR1 is SGDLS and CDR2 is YYNGEE in the germline V gene. The ends were cut back, 7 bases at V and 6 bases at J, with 21 bases in the middle. CDR3 sequence reads: CASVSLGASDDTQYF. The CDR3, as DNA: TGTGCCAGCGTTTCCCTTGGGGCTTCAGACGATACGCAGTATTTT.

This clone has only a few counts. V usage is TRBV2 and J usage is TRBJ1-6, with a weak D call TRBD1 (5 bases). Trimming pared 4 bases from V and 1 base from J, leaving 8 bases between. This CDR3 region has 15 residues. Germline values: CDR1 SNHLY, CDR2 FYNNEI. Here the CDR3 DNA reads TGTGCCAGCAGTGGAAGGGGATCCTATAATTCACCCCTCCACTTT. It is translated as CASSGRGSYNSPLHF. The entire variable domain, with the rest obtained from reference TRBV2 and TRBJ1-6, is as follows: EPEVTQTPSHQVTQMGQEVILRCVPISNHLYFYWYRQILGQKVEFLVSFYNNEISEKSEIFDDQFSVERPDGSNFTLKIRSTKLEDSAMYFCASSGRGSYNSPLHFGNGTRLTVT.

This clone was seen once. V is TRBV7-9 and J is TRBJ1-6; D is unresolved. Germline CDR1 and CDR2: SEHNR and FQNEAQ (reference sequence). Trimming shortened V by 0 bases and J by 7 bases, and 13 bases separated the two germline ends. This CDR3 is built from 16 residues. For the CDR3, the DNA is TGTGCCAGCAGCTTAGCCGAGGGCGTTAGGAATTCACCCCTCCACTTT. It codes for CASSLAEGVRNSPLHF.

The rearrangement joins TRBV4-3 to TRBJ1-5; D is ambiguous. Germline V gene data show CDR1 as LGHNA and CDR2 as YSLEER. CDR3 size: 15 residues. The germline V and J ends were trimmed by 0 bases and 2 bases, with 8 bases remaining between them. CDR3 nucleotide sequence: TGCGCCAGCAGCCAAGATTCCGGGGGCAATCAGCCCCAGCATTTT. This translates into CASSQDSGGNQPQHF.

J is TRBJ2-3 and V is TRBV5-6, with D possibly TRBD2 on 7 matching bases. Germline-derived CDR1 and CDR2 are SGHDT and YYEEEE. The CDR3 is made up of 17 amino acids. Trimming pared 2 bases from V and 0 bases from J, leaving 16 bases between. CDR3 loop: CASSFGSAGASTDTQYF. The CDR3 DNA reads TGTGCCAGCAGCTTCGGTTCCGCGGGGGCCAGCACAGATACGCAGTATTTT.

The rearrangement uses TRBV19 and TRBJ1-6, with D tentatively TRBD1 (6 bases). The CDR3 covers 15 residues. CDR1 is LNHDA, CDR2 SQIVND, per germline (reference sequence). V was shortened by 5 bases and J by 4 bases, with 12 bases between the two germline ends. The CDR3 spells CASSGMTGYNSPLHF. In DNA, the CDR3 is TGTGCCAGTAGTGGGATGACAGGTTATAATTCACCCCTCCACTTT. Full variable domain (rest looked up from reference TRBV19 and TRBJ1-6): DGGITQSPKYLFRKEGQNVTLSCEQNLNHDAMYWYRQDPGQGLRLIYYSQIVNDFQKGDIAEGYSVSREKKESFPLTVTSAQKNPTAFYLCASSGMTGYNSPLHFGNGTRLTVT.

The gene calls are TRBV7-6 and TRBJ2-7, with D perhaps TRBD1 (5 bases). CDR3 length equals 15 residues. V lost 2 bases to trimming and J lost 6 bases, with 17 bases between them. The V gene's germline CDR1 is SGHVS and CDR2 FNYEAQ. The CDR3 loop reads CASSLRQGSTAEQYF. CDR3 sequence (DNA): TGTGCCAGCAGCTTACGGCAGGGTTCAACGGCCGAGCAGTACTTC.

This rearrangement joins TRBV10-2 to TRBJ2-5; 10 nucleotides align to TRBD1. The CDR3 covers 15 residues. V was clipped by 2 bases and J by 2 bases; unmatched bases: 2. CDR1 and CDR2 from the germline V gene are WSHSY and SAAADI. The CDR3 loop reads CASSEDRGPQETQYF. CDR3 coding DNA: TGCGCCAGCAGTGAGGACAGGGGGCCTCAAGAGACCCAGTACTTC.

V is TRBV7-2 and J is TRBJ2-7, with a weak D call TRBD1 (6 bases). V was shortened by 4 bases and J by 1 base, with 11 bases between the two germline ends. There are 14 residues in the CDR3. Germline CDR1 SGHTA, CDR2 FQGNSA. CDR3: CASSYRDKSYEQYF. CDR3 nucleotides: TGTGCCAGCAGCTACCGGGACAAATCCTACGAGCAGTACTTC.